This TCR beta chain was identified during a study of shared clonotypes between healthy human individuals. Background on the study: Serving as donors were a couple of women and three men, whose ages spanned 18 to 49. Overall study findings and caveats: Expectations were that clonotype sharing among donors would be affected by sequencing depth.

Naive-designated CD8 cells lacked CD45RO, were positively enriched for CCR7, and omitted terminally differentiated effector memory CD45RA+ cells. Only Caucasian adults living in Nashville, Tennessee served as donors. Concerning this clone itself: Its antigen remains unknown.

V was shortened by 0 bases and J by 4 bases, with 12 bases between the two germline ends. The V gene's germline CDR1 is ENHRY and CDR2 SYGVKD. The CDR3 loop spans 15 amino acids. The run depth of the assay was deep. TCRdb keeps only in-frame clones here, not all; method: immunoSEQ multiplex PCR. Altogether about 590,000 clones are present, just under 97% being singletons, with the ten largest covering about 0.11%. The sequencing sample was made of naive CD8+ T cells sorted from blood. The sequence was collected from a woman aged 25 to 45 in good health. The chain couples TRBV10-3 to TRBJ1-2, with a possible D match to TRBD1 (6 bases). The CDR3 is CAISESRTESYGYTF. The CDR3 DNA reads TGTGCCATCAGTGAGTCACGGACAGAGAGCTATGGCTACACCTTC.